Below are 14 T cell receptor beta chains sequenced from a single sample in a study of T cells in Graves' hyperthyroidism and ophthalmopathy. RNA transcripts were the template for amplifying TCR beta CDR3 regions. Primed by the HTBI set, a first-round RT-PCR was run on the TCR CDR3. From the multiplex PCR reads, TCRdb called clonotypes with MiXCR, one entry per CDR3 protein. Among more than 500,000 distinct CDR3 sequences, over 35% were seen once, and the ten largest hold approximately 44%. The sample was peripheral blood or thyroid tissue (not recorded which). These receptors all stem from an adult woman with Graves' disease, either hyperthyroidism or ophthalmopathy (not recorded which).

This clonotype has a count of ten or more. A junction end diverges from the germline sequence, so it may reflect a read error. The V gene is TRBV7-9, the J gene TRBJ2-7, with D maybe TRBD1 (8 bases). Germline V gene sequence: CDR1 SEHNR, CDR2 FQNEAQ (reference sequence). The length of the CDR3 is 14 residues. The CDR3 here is CASSRQGKRGEQYF. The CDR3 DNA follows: TGCGCCAGCAGCCGACAGGGGAAGCGGGGCGAGCAGTACTTC.

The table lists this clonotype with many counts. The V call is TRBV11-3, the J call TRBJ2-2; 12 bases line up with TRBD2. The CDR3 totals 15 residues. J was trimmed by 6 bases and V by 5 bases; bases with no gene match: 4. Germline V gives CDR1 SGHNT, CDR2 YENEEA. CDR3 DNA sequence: TGTGCCAGCAGCCCTAGCGGGAGGGCTTCCGGGGAGCTGTTTTTT. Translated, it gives CASSPSGRASGELFF. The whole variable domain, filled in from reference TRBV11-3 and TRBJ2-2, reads EAGVVQSPRYKIIEKKQPVAFWCNPISGHNTLYWYLQNLGQGPELLIRYENEEAVDDSQLPKDRFSAERLKGVDSTLKIQPAELGDSAVYLCASSPSGRASGELFFGEGSRLTVL.

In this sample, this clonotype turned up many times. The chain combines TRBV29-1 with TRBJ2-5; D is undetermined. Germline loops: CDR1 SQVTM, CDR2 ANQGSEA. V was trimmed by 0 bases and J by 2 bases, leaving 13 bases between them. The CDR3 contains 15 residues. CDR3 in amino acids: CSVEDAKMSQETQYF. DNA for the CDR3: TGCAGCGTTGAAGATGCGAAGATGAGTCAAGAGACCCAGTACTTC. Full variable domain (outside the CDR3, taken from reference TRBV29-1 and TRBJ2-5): SAVISQKPSRDICQRGTSLTIQCQVDSQVTMMFWYRQQPGQSLTLIATANQGSEATYESGFVIDKFPISRPNLTFSTLTVSNMSPEDSSIYLCSVEDAKMSQETQYFGPGTRLLVL.

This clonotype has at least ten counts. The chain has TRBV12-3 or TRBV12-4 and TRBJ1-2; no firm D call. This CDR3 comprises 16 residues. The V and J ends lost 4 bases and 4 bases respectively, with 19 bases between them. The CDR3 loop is CASSSLAGRPLYGYTF. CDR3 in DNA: TGTGCCAGCAGTTCCCTAGCTGGACGACCTCTCTATGGCTACACCTTC.

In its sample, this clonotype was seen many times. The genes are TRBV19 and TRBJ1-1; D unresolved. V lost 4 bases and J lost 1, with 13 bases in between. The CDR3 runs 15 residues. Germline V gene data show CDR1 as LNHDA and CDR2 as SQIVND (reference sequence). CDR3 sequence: CASSNPGYKNTEAFF. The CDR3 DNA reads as TGTGCCAGTAGTAACCCGGGGTACAAGAACACTGAAGCTTTCTTT. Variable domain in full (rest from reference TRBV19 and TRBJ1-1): DGGITQSPKYLFRKEGQNVTLSCEQNLNHDAMYWYRQDPGQGLRLIYYSQIVNDFQKGDIAEGYSVSREKKESFPLTVTSAQKNPTAFYLCASSNPGYKNTEAFFGQGTRLTVV.

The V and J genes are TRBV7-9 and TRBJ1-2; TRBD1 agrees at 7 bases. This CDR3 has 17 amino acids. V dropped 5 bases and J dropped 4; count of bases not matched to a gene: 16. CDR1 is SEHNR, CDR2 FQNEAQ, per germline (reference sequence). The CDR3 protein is CASSGYVTGMGIYGYTF. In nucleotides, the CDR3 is TGTGCCAGCAGCGGATACGTGACAGGGATGGGGATCTATGGCTACACCTTC. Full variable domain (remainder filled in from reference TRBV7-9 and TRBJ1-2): DTGVSQNPRHKITKRGQNVTFRCDPISEHNRLYWYRQTLGQGPEFLTYFQNEAQLEKSRLLSDRFSAERPKGSFSTLEIQRTEQGDSAMYLCASSGYVTGMGIYGYTFGSGTRLTVV.

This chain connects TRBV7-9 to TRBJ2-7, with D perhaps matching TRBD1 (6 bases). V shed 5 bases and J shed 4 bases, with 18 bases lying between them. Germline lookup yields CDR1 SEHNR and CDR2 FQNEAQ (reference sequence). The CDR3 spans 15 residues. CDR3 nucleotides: TGTGCCAGCAGCCGTTTTAAGGACAGCAGGTACGAGCAGTACTTC. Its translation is CASSRFKDSRYEQYF.

The DNA for the CDR3 is TGTGCCATCAGTTCATTGTGGGTGGATGGCTACACCTTC. Amino acid sequence: CAISSLWVDGYTF. V and J are TRBV10-3 and TRBJ1-2, with D uncertain. V lost 5 bases, J lost 6 bases, and 13 bases lay in between. The germline V gene has CDR1 ENHRY and CDR2 SYGVKD. This CDR3 is built from 13 residues.

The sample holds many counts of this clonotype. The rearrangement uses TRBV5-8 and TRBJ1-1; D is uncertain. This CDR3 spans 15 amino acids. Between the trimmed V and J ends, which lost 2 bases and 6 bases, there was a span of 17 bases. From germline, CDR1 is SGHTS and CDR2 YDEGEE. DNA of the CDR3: TGTGCCAGCAGCTTAAAACCGATGAAAAGGTCTGAAGCTTTCTTT. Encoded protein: CASSLKPMKRSEAFF. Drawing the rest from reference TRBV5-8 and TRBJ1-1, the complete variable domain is EAGVTQSPTHLIKTRGQQATLRCSPISGHTSVYWYQQALGLGLQFLLWYDEGEERNRGNFPPRFSGRQFPNYSSELNVNALELEDSALYLCASSLKPMKRSEAFFGQGTRLTVV.

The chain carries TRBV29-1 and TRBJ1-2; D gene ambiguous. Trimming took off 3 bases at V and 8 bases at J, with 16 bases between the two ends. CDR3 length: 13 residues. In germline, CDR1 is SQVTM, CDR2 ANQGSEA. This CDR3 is CSVEQIQFGGYTF. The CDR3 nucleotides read TGCAGCGTTGAGCAAATACAGTTCGGGGGCTACACCTTC.

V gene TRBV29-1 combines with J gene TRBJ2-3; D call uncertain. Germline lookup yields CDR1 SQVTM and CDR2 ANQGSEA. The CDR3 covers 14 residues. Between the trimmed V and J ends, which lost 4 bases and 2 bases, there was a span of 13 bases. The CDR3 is CSVGHGIYTDTQYF. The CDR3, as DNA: TGCAGCGTTGGACACGGCATTTACACAGATACGCAGTATTTT.

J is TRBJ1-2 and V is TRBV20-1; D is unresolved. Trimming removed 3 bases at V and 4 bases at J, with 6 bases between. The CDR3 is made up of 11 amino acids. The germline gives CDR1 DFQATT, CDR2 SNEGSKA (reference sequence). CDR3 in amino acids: CSARPVYGYTF. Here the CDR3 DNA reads TGCAGTGCTAGGCCGGTCTATGGCTACACCTTC.

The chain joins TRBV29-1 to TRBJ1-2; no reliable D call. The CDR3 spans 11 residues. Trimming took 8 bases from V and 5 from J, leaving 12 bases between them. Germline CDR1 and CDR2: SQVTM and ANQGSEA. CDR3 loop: CSLDGQYGYTF. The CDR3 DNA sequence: TGCAGCTTAGATGGTCAATATGGCTACACCTTC.

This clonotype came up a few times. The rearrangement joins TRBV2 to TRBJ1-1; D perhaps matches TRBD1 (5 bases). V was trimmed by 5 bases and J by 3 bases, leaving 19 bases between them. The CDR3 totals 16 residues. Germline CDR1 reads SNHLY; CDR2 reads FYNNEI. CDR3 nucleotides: TGTGCCAGCAGTAGAAAGTCAGGGAGAGCGGACACTGAAGCTTTCTTT. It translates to CASSRKSGRADTEAFF.